Sequencing of this T cell receptor (beta chain) was carried out in a study of cytomegalovirus exposure and HLA in healthy donors. Whole-study results and caveats: Immune exposure was documented only through CMV serostatus.

PCR primers comprised 60 Vbeta and 13 Jbeta primers. This table comes from immunoSEQ multiplex PCR, and its TCRdb copy is limited to in-frame clones, with some not included. The sample comprises approximately 160,000 clones, about 77% of which are singletons, and roughly 2.6% rests with the top ten. Germline V lookup: CDR1 MNHEY, CDR2 SMNVEV (reference sequence). Trimming removed 2 bases from V and 2 bases from J, with 3 bases in between. This CDR3 has 13 amino acids. Note on this clone: Its antigen is not identified.

This sequence was found in a woman in her thirties or forties in good health and CMV-seropositive. The sample consisted of PBMCs. V gene TRBV27 combines with J gene TRBJ2-2; no reliable D call. CDR3 region: CASSLTNTGELFF. In nucleotides, the CDR3 is TGTGCCAGCAGTTTAACAAACACCGGGGAGCTGTTTTTT.